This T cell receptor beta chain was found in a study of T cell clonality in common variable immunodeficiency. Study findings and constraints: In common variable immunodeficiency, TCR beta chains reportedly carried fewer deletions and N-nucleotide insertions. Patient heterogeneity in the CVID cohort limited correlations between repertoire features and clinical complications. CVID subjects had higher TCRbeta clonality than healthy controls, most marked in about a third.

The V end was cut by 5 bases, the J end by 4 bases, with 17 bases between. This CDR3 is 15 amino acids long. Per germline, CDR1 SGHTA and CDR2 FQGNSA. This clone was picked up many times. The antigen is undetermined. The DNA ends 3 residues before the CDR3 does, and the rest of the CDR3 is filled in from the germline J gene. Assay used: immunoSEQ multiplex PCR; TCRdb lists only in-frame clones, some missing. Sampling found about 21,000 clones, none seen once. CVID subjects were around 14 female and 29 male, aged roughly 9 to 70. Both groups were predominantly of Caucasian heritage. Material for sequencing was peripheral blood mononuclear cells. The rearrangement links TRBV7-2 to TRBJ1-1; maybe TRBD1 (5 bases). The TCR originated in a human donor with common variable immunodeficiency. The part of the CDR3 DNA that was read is TGTGCCAGCAGCCGAGGCGGCTTAAGGGGCACTGAA. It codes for CASSRGGLRGTE. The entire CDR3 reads CASSRGGLRGTEAFF.